This entry lists 2 T cell receptor beta chains sequenced from one sample in a study of cytotoxic CD8 clonotypes in ibrutinib-treated CLL. The assay was immunoSEQ multiplex PCR, and TCRdb's table has in-frame clones only and misses some. The data show 330,000 or so clones, under 70% seen once. Sequences were derived from PBMCs, sampled after 36 months of ibrutinib treatment. These receptors all stem from a human donor with chronic lymphocytic leukemia.

This clone was found once. The chain employs TRBV5-1 and TRBJ2-5, with D unclear. CDR1 SGHRS and CDR2 YFSETQ come from the germline V gene. V lost 0 bases and J lost 5, with 14 bases in between. The CDR3 covers 15 residues. As DNA, the CDR3 is TGCGCCAGCAGCTTGGTTCTCGCATCCACGGAGACCCAGTACTTC. It codes for CASSLVLASTETQYF.

This sequence joins TRBV18 and TRBJ1-5, with D tentatively TRBD1 (5 bases). Germline V gives CDR1 KGHSH, CDR2 LQKENI. The germline V and J ends were trimmed by 0 bases and 6 bases, with 18 bases remaining between them. This CDR3 has 17 residues. The CDR3 DNA sequence: TGTGCCAGCTCACCACCGGGGTTTATGGGGGTTAGTCAGCCCCAGCATTTT. This encodes CASSPPGFMGVSQPQHF.